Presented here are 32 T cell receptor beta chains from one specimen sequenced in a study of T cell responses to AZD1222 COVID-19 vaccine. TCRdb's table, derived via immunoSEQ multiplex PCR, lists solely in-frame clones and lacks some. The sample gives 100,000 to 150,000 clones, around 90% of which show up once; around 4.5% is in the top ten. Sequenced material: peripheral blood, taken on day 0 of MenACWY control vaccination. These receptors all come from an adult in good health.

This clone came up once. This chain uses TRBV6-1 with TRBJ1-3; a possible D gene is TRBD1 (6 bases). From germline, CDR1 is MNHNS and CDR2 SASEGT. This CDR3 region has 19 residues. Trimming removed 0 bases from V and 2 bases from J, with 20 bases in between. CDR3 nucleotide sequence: TGTGCCAGCAGTGAAGCGGGCCGTTACAGGGTCAGGACTGGAAACACCATATATTTT. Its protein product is CASSEAGRYRVRTGNTIYF.

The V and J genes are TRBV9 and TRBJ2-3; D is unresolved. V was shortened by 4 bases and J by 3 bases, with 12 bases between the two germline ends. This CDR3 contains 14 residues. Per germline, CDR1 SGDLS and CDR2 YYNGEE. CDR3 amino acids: CASSPRISTDTQYF. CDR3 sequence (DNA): TGTGCCAGCAGCCCCCGAATTAGTACAGATACGCAGTATTTT.

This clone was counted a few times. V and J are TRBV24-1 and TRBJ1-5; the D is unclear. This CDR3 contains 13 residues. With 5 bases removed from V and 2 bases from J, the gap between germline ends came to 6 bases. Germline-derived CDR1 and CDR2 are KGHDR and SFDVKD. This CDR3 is CATSAFGNQPQHF. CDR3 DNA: TGTGCCACCAGTGCATTCGGCAATCAGCCCCAGCATTTT.

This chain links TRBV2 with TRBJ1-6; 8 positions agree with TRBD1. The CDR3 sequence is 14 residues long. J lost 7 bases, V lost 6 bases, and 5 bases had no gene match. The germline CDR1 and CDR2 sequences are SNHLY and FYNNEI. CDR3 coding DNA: TGTGCCAGCAGGGAGACAGGGGTCAATTCACCCCTCCACTTT. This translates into CASRETGVNSPLHF.

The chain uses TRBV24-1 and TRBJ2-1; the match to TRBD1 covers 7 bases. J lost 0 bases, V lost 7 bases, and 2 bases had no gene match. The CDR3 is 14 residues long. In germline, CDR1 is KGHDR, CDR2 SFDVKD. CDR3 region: CATSRDSSYNEQFF. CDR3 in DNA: TGTGCCACCAGCCGGGACAGCTCCTACAATGAGCAGTTCTTC.

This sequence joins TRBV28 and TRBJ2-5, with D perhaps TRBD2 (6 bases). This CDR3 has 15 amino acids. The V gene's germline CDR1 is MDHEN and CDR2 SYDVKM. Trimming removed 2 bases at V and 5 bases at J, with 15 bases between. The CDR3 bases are TGTGCCAGCAGTTTAATGTGGGGGGAAGGGGAGACCCAGTACTTC. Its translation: CASSLMWGEGETQYF.

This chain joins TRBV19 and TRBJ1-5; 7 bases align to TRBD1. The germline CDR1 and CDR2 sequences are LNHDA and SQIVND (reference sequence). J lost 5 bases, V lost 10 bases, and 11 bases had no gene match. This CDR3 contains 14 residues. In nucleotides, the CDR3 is TGTGCCACAGGCCCTCCGGGACAGTATCAGCCCCAGCATTTT. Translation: CATGPPGQYQPQHF.

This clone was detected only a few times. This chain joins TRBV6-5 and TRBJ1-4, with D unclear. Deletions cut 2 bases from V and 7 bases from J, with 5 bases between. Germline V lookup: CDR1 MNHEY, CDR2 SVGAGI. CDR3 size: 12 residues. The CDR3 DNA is TGTGCCAGCAGTTACAAGGGTGAAAAACTGTTTTTT. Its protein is CASSYKGEKLFF.

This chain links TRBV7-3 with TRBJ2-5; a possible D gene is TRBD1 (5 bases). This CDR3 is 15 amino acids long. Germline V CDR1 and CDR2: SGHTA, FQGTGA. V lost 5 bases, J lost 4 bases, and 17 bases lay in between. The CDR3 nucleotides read TGTGCCAGCAGCCCGGACACTGGATATGGAGAGACCCAGTACTTC. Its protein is CASSPDTGYGETQYF. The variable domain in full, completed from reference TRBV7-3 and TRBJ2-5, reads GAGVSQTPSNKVTEKGKYVELRCDPISGHTALYWYRQSLGQGPEFLIYFQGTGAADDSGLPNDRFFAVRPEGSVSTLKIQRTERGDSAVYLCASSPDTGYGETQYFGPGTRLLVL.

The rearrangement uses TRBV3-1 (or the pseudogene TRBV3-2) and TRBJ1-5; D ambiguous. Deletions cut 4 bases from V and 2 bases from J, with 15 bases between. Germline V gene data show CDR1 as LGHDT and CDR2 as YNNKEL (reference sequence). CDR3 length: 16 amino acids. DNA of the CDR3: TGTGCCAGCAGCCCTCGACGGAGGGAAGGCAATCAGCCCCAGCATTTT. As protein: CASSPRRREGNQPQHF.

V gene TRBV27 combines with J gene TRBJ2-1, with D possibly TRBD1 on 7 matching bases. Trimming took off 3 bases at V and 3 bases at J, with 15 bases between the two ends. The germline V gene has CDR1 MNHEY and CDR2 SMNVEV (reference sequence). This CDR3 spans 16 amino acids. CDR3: CASSFFRRDSYNEQFF. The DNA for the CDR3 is TGTGCCAGCAGTTTTTTCAGGAGGGACAGCTACAATGAGCAGTTCTTC.

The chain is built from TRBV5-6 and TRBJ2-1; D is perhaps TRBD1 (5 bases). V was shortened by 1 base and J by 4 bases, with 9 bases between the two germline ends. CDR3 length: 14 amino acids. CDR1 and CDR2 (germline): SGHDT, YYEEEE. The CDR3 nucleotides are TGTGCCAGCAGCTTGCTTCAGGGTTACAATGAGCAGTTCTTC. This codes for CASSLLQGYNEQFF. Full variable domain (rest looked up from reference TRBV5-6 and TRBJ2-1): DAGVTQSPTHLIKTRGQQVTLRCSPKSGHDTVSWYQQALGQGPQFIFQYYEEEERQRGNFPDRFSGHQFPNYSSELNVNALLLGDSALYLCASSLLQGYNEQFFGPGTRLTVL.

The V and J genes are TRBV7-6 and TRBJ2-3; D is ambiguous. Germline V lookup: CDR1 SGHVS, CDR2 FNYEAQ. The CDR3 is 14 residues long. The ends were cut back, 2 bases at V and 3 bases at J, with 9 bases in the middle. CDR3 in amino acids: CASSLQAQTDTQYF. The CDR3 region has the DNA TGTGCCAGCAGCTTACAGGCGCAGACAGATACGCAGTATTTT.

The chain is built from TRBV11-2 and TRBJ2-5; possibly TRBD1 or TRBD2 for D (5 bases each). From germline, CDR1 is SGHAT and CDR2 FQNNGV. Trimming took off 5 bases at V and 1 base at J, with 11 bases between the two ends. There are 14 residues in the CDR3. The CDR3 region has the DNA TGTGCCAGCAGCAAAGCCGGGACCCAAGAGACCCAGTACTTC. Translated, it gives CASSKAGTQETQYF.

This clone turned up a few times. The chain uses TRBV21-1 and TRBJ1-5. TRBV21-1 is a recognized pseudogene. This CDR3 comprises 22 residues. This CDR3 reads CASSKKGGVAENRWWSNQPQHF. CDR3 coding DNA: TGTGCCAGCAGCAAAAAGGGGGGAGTGGCGGAAAATCGGTGGTGGTCCAATCAGCCCCAGCATTTT.

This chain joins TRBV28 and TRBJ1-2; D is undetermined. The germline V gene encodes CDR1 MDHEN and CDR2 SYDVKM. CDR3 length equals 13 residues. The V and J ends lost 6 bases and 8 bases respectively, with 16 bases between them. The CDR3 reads CASRTGRRSGYTF. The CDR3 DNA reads TGTGCCAGCAGGACGGGAAGAAGATCGGGCTACACCTTC.

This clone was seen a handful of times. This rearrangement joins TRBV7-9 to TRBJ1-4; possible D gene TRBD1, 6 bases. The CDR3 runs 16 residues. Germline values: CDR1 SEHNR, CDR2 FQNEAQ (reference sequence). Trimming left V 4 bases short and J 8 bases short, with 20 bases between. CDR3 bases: TGTGCCAGCAGCTCACCAACAGGGAAACGTGGGGAAAAACTGTTTTTT. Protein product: CASSSPTGKRGEKLFF.

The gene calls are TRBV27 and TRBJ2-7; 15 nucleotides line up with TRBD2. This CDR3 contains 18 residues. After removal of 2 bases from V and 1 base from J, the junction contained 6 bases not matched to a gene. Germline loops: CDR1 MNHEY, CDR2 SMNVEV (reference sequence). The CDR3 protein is CASSLIGLAGGISYEQYF. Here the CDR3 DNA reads TGTGCCAGCAGTTTAATTGGACTAGCGGGAGGGATTTCCTACGAGCAGTACTTC.

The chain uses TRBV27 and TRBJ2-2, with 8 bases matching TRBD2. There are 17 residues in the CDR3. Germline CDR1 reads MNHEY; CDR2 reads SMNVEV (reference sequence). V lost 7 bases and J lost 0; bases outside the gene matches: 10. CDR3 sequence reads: CASNSLAGRPNTGELFF. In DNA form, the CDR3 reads TGTGCCAGCAACTCATTAGCGGGACGACCGAACACCGGGGAGCTGTTTTTT.

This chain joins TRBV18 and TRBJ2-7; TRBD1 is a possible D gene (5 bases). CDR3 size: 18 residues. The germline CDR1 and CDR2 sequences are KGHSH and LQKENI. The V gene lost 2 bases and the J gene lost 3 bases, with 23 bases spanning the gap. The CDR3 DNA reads TGTGCCAGCTCACCAAGTTCAGTCCCAGGGATCTATGTCTACGAGCAGTACTTC. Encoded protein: CASSPSSVPGIYVYEQYF.

The CDR3 DNA sequence: TGTGCCAGCAGCTTCTCTTCGGGGGGCCAGTACGAGCAGTACTTC. It is translated as CASSFSSGGQYEQYF. The genes are TRBV13 and TRBJ2-7, with D possibly being TRBD2 (7 bases). V was trimmed by 3 bases and J by 4 bases, leaving 16 bases between them. This CDR3 region has 15 residues. Per germline, CDR1 PRHDT and CDR2 FYEKMQ (reference sequence).

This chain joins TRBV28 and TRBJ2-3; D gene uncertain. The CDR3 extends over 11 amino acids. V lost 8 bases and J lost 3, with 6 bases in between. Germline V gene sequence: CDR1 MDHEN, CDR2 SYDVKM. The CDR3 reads CASGVTDTQYF. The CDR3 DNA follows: TGTGCCAGCGGAGTTACAGATACGCAGTATTTT.

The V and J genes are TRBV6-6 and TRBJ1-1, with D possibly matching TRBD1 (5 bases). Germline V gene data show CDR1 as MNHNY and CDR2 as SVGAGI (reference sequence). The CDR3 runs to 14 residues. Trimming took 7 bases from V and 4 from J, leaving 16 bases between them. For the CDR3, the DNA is TGTGCCAGCACCCTGAACCGGGACTCCACTGAAGCTTTCTTT. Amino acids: CASTLNRDSTEAFF.

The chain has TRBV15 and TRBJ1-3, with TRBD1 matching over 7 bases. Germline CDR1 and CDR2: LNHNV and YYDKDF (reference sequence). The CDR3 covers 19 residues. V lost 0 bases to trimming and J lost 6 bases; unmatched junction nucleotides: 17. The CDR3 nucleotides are TGTGCCACCAGCAGAGACTCGTCAGGGGGAGCGGGAGTCGAAAACACCATATATTTT. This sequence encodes CATSRDSSGGAGVENTIYF.

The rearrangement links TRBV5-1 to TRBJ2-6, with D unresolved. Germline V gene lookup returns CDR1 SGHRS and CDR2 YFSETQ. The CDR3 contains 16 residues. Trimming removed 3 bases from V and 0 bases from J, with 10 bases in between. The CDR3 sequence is CASSYNLVSGANVLTF. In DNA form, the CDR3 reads TGCGCCAGCAGCTACAACTTAGTCTCTGGGGCCAACGTCCTGACTTTC.

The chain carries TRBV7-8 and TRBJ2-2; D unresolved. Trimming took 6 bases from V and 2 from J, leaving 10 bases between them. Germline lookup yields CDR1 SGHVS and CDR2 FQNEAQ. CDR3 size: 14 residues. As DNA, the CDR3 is TGTGCCAGCAGTCACCGTTATAACACCGGGGAGCTGTTTTTT. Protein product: CASSHRYNTGELFF.

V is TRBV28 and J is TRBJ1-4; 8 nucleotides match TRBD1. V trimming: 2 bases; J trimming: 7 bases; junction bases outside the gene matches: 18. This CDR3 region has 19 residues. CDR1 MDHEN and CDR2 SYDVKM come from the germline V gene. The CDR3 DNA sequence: TGTGCCAGCAGTTTACGGAGGGACCAACAGGGGGGGTGGACTGAAAAACTGTTTTTT. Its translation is CASSLRRDQQGGWTEKLFF.

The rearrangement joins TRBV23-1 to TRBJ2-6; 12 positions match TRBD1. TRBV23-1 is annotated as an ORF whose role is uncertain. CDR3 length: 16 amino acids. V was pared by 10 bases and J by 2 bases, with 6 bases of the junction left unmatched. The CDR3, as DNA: TGCGCCACAATTAGGGACAGGGGGCCTGGGGCCAACGTCCTGACTTTC. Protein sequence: CATIRDRGPGANVLTF.

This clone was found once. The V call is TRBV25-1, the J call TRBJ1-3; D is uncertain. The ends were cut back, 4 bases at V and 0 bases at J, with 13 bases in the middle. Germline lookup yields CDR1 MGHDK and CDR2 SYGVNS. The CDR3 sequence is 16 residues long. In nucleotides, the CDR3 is TGTGCCAGCAGTGCATGGGCTCTCTACTCTGGAAACACCATATATTTT. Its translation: CASSAWALYSGNTIYF.

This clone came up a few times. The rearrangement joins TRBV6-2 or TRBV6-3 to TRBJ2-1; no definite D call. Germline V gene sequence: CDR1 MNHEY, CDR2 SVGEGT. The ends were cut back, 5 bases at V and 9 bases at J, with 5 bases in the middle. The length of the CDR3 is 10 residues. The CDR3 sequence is CASSSREQFF. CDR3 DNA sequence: TGTGCCAGCAGTAGCCGTGAGCAGTTCTTC.

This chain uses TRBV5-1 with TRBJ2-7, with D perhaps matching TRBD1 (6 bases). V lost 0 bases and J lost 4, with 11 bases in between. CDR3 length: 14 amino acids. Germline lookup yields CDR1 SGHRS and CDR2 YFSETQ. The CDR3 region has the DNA TGCGCCAGCAGCTTGGTTGTAGGGGGTTACGAGCAGTACTTC. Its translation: CASSLVVGGYEQYF.

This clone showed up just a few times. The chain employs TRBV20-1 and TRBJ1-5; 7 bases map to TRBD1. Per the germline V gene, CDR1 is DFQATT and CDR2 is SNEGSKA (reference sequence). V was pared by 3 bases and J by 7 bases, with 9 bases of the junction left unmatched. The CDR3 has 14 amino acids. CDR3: CSASPRGLTQPQHF. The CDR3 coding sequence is TGCAGTGCTAGTCCCAGGGGGTTGACACAGCCCCAGCATTTT.